This is a list of T cell receptor beta chains from one sample in a study of blood T cells in healthy people across ages. A single record per CDR3 protein comes from TCRdb applying MiXCR to the 5' RACE reads. The repertoire holds under 2 million distinct CDR3 sequences, with roughly a third as singletons. The sample was blood. These receptors were taken from a young woman in good health. Both conserved end residues are part of each CDR3. The order of the fields is D gene, J gene, V gene, clone size, CDR3 protein, CDR3 DNA. D genes are given only for firm matches. Some rows mark clone size as missing; the rest say once, few, many or name a class of expanded clone.

TRBD1	TRBJ2-2	TRBV29-1	few	CSVEDFPFGTGSSGELFF	TGCAGCGTTGAAGATTTCCCTTTTGGGACAGGGTCTTCCGGGGAGCTGTTTTTT
TRBD2	TRBJ2-7	TRBV12-3/TRBV12-4	few	CASRPGQLLAGGYEQYF	TGTGCCAGCAGACCAGGACAGCTACTAGCGGGAGGCTACGAGCAGTACTTC
NA	TRBJ1-1	TRBV10-1	NA	CASRLNKNTEAFF	TGCGCCAGCAGACTGAACAAGAACACTGAAGCTTTCTTT
NA	TRBJ2-5	TRBV7-2	NA	CASSLGAAAVETQYF	TGTGCCAGCAGCTTAGGCGCAGCGGCGGTGGAGACCCAGTACTTC
NA	TRBJ2-5	TRBV12-3/TRBV12-4	many	CASHVGGQETQYF	TGTGCCAGCCACGTAGGCGGCCAAGAGACCCAGTACTTC
TRBD2	TRBJ2-3	TRBV3-1	once	CVSGGLAGAVGTDTQYF	TGTGTCAGCGGGGGACTAGCGGGAGCGGTAGGCACAGATACGCAGTATTTT
NA	TRBJ1-2	TRBV10-3	few	CAISRTDYGYTF	TGTGCCATCAGCCGGACGGACTATGGCTACACCTTC
TRBD2	TRBJ2-1	TRBV5-8	NA	CASSLDGGGGNEQFF	TGTGCCAGCAGCTTAGACGGGGGGGGCGGCAATGAGCAGTTCTTC
NA	TRBJ2-2	TRBV7-3	few	CASSLGISSAGELFF	TGTGCCAGCAGCCTGGGGATCTCGTCGGCCGGGGAGCTGTTTTTT
TRBD2	TRBJ2-3	TRBV3-1	once	CASSQEMRLAGGVRTQYF	TGTGCCAGCAGCCAAGAGATGAGGCTAGCGGGGGGCGTGCGGACGCAGTATTTT
NA	TRBJ2-3	TRBV5-1	NA	CASSFGGFPDTQYF	TGCGCCAGCAGCTTTGGGGGTTTCCCAGATACGCAGTATTTT
NA	TRBJ2-4	TRBV20-1	few	CSAPGAPHGAKNTQYF	TGCAGTGCTCCGGGGGCGCCCCATGGAGCCAAAAACACTCAGTACTTC
TRBD1	TRBJ2-7	TRBV7-8	NA	CASSLGPGTAPYEQYF	TGTGCCAGCAGCTTAGGCCCCGGGACAGCTCCCTACGAGCAGTACTTC
NA	TRBJ2-5	TRBV20-1	few	CSARDKGDQETQYF	TGCAGTGCTAGAGATAAGGGCGACCAAGAGACCCAGTACTTC
NA	TRBJ2-1	TRBV7-9	NA	CASRPPNQYNEQFF	TGTGCCAGCAGGCCTCCCAATCAATACAATGAGCAGTTCTTC
TRBD2	TRBJ2-1	TRBV6-5	NA	CASSLGLAREQFF	TGTGCCAGCAGTCTGGGACTAGCCAGGGAGCAGTTCTTC
TRBD2	TRBJ2-5	TRBV27	few	CASSPGGAGGRETQYF	TGTGCCAGCAGTCCCGGGGGGGCAGGAGGGCGGGAGACCCAGTACTTC
NA	TRBJ1-2	TRBV7-9	NA	CASSILLVSYGYTF	TGTGCCAGCAGCATCCTTCTAGTAAGCTATGGCTACACCTTC
NA	TRBJ2-7	TRBV7-9	NA	CASSDSPSYEQYF	TGTGCCAGCAGCGACAGCCCCTCCTACGAGCAGTACTTC
TRBD2	TRBJ2-7	TRBV5-1	many	CASTPGLAGEQYF	TGCGCCAGCACCCCGGGACTAGCGGGAGAACAGTACTTC
TRBD2	TRBJ2-7	TRBV7-9	few	CASVGIGLAMHEQYF	TGTGCCAGCGTAGGGATAGGACTAGCCATGCACGAGCAGTACTTC
NA	TRBJ1-2	TRBV27	NA	CASSFGGVGYGYTF	TGTGCCAGCAGTTTCGGCGGGGTCGGGTATGGCTACACCTTC
TRBD1	TRBJ1-2	TRBV30	once	CAWSWGNRWTGGSYGYTF	TGTGCCTGGAGTTGGGGAAATCGTTGGACAGGGGGCTCCTATGGCTACACCTTC
NA	TRBJ2-7	TRBV27	few	CASTAEAYEQYF	TGTGCCAGCACCGCTGAGGCCTACGAGCAGTACTTC
NA	TRBJ2-3	TRBV11-2	many	CASSLVLGTQYF	TGTGCCAGCAGCTTAGTTTTGGGTACGCAGTATTTT
TRBD2	TRBJ2-7	TRBV6-1	NA	CATRLAGSYEQYF	TGTGCCACCCGACTAGCGGGCTCCTACGAGCAGTACTTC
NA	TRBJ1-2	TRBV20-1	NA	CSARDLRTAGYTF	TGCAGTGCTAGAGATTTGAGGACAGCTGGCTACACCTTC
TRBD2	TRBJ2-7	TRBV5-5	NA	CASSFGSGGSYEQYF	TGTGCCAGCAGCTTTGGTAGCGGGGGCTCCTACGAGCAGTACTTC
NA	TRBJ1-1	TRBV5-1	few	CASSPWTESNTEAFF	TGCGCCAGCAGCCCCTGGACCGAGTCGAACACTGAAGCTTTCTTT
TRBD2	TRBJ2-4	TRBV5-4	NA	CASSSSGRENIQYF	TGTGCCAGCAGCTCTAGCGGGAGGGAAAACATTCAGTACTTC
NA	TRBJ2-5	TRBV6-9	NA	CASSYPKTSPDNEQYF	TGTGCCAGCAGTTATCCGAAGACTAGTCCTGATAATGAGCAGTACTTC
NA	TRBJ1-2	TRBV12-3/TRBV12-4	many	CASSFDRSYGYTF	TGTGCCAGCAGTTTTGATAGGAGCTATGGCTACACCTTC
TRBD1	TRBJ1-2	TRBV29-1	NA	CSGRQGTDYGYTF	TGCAGCGGTCGACAGGGAACGGACTATGGCTACACCTTC
NA	TRBJ1-1	TRBV10-3	NA	CAISGLKEGTEAFF	TGTGCCATCAGTGGACTAAAAGAGGGCACTGAAGCTTTCTTT
TRBD1	TRBJ1-4	TRBV6-1	few	CASSGGQGGKLFF	TGTGCCAGCAGCGGGGGACAGGGGGGAAAACTGTTTTTT